This T cell receptor beta chain came from a study of T cells expressing NK-cell markers. This CDR3 spans 14 amino acids. CDR1 is WSHSY, CDR2 SAAADI, per germline. 5'RACE template switching with UMIs produced the TCR beta cDNA. From the 5' RACE reads, TCRdb lists one entry per CDR3 protein and no DNA. The listing records about 430,000 distinct CDR3 sequences. The sample taken for sequencing was blood T cells: a sorted CD56 or NKG2C T cell subset, CD4+ or CD8+ T cells, or bulk PBMC T cells (not recorded which). The chain employs TRBV10-2 and TRBJ1-1; TCRdb indicates TRBD1, and absent DNA this call remains unverified. The clonotype originates from a woman between 50 and 59 years old in good health. The CDR3 spells CASYRRAGDTEAFF.